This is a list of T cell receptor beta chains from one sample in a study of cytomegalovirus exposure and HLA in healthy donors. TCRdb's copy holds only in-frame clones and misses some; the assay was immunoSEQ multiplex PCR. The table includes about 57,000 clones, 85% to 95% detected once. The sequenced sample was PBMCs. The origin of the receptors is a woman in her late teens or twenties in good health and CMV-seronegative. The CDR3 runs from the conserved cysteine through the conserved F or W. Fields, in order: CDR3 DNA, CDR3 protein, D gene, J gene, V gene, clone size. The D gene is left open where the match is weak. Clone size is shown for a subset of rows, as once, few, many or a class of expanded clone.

cdr3_nt: TGTGCCAGCAGCCAGAGCGCGGGGGGCTACGAAGAGACCCAGTACTTC
cdr3_aa: CASSQSAGGYEETQYF
d_call: TRBD2
j_call: TRBJ2-5
v_call: TRBV4-2
clone_size: -

cdr3_nt: TGTGCCAGAAAACAGGGGGCCTACAATGAGCAGTTCTTC
cdr3_aa: CARKQGAYNEQFF
d_call: TRBD1
j_call: TRBJ2-1
v_call: TRBV2
clone_size: -

cdr3_nt: TGTGCCAGCAGCCAAGTCGGCGGAAGCCCCTACGAGCAGTACTTC
cdr3_aa: CASSQVGGSPYEQYF
d_call: -
j_call: TRBJ2-7
v_call: TRBV14
clone_size: -

cdr3_nt: TGTGCCAGCGGCAGGGGTGGCACTGAAGCTTTCTTT
cdr3_aa: CASGRGGTEAFF
d_call: -
j_call: TRBJ1-1
v_call: TRBV7-9
clone_size: -

cdr3_nt: TGTGCCTGGAGTAGACAGAAGAACACTGAAGCTTTCTTT
cdr3_aa: CAWSRQKNTEAFF
d_call: -
j_call: TRBJ1-1
v_call: TRBV30
clone_size: -

cdr3_nt: TGCAGTGCTAAACTCGTACGTGAGCAGTTCTTC
cdr3_aa: CSAKLVREQFF
d_call: -
j_call: TRBJ2-1
v_call: TRBV20-1
clone_size: -

cdr3_nt: TGCGCCAGCAGCTTGGCTCAGGGGATTCTACGTGGCTACACCTTC
cdr3_aa: CASSLAQGILRGYTF
d_call: -
j_call: TRBJ1-2
v_call: TRBV5-1
clone_size: once

cdr3_nt: TGTGCCAGCAGCGGTACGGGGGTATTCTATGGCTACACCTTC
cdr3_aa: CASSGTGVFYGYTF
d_call: -
j_call: TRBJ1-2
v_call: TRBV5-4
clone_size: -

cdr3_nt: TGTGCCAGCAGCTTCGGGACAGGGGGCCCGGAACCCCAGCATTTT
cdr3_aa: CASSFGTGGPEPQHF
d_call: TRBD1
j_call: TRBJ1-5
v_call: TRBV7-9
clone_size: -

cdr3_nt: TGTGCCAGCATCGAGAGGGGGCAGCAGTTCTTC
cdr3_aa: CASIERGQQFF
d_call: TRBD1
j_call: TRBJ2-1
v_call: TRBV2
clone_size: -

cdr3_nt: TGTGCCAGCAGCCGACAGACGGACGAGCAGTACTTC
cdr3_aa: CASSRQTDEQYF
d_call: -
j_call: TRBJ2-7
v_call: TRBV6-5
clone_size: -

cdr3_nt: TGTGCCAGCAGCTCCGGACAGGGGAAGTCCTACGAGCAGTACTTC
cdr3_aa: CASSSGQGKSYEQYF
d_call: TRBD1
j_call: TRBJ2-7
v_call: TRBV7-2
clone_size: once

cdr3_nt: TGTGCCAGCAGCGGTGACAGGACGGACACTGAAGCTTTCTTT
cdr3_aa: CASSGDRTDTEAFF
d_call: -
j_call: TRBJ1-1
v_call: TRBV9
clone_size: -

cdr3_nt: TGTGCCAGTAGTCTCGCGGGGAGGAACACAGATACGCAGTATTTT
cdr3_aa: CASSLAGRNTDTQYF
d_call: -
j_call: TRBJ2-3
v_call: TRBV19
clone_size: -

cdr3_nt: TGTGCCAGCAGCGACGGCAGGCACCCTGAAGCTTTCTTT
cdr3_aa: CASSDGRHPEAFF
d_call: -
j_call: TRBJ1-1
v_call: TRBV7-8
clone_size: -

cdr3_nt: TGTGCCAGCAGTCTCGTACAGGGGAACGAGCAGTACTTC
cdr3_aa: CASSLVQGNEQYF
d_call: TRBD1
j_call: TRBJ2-7
v_call: TRBV6-5
clone_size: -

cdr3_nt: TGTGCCAGCGGGACTAGCGGGGCGTCCTACGAGCAGTACTTC
cdr3_aa: CASGTSGASYEQYF
d_call: TRBD2
j_call: TRBJ2-7
v_call: TRBV2
clone_size: -

cdr3_nt: TGCGCCAGCAGCCGGCGCGGGGGTACCTACGAGCAGTACTTC
cdr3_aa: CASSRRGGTYEQYF
d_call: TRBD2
j_call: TRBJ2-7
v_call: TRBV4-1
clone_size: -

cdr3_nt: TGTGCCAGCAGCTTAGATAGGACAGGGGCAATACCTCGAGCTTTCTTT
cdr3_aa: CASSLDRTGAIPRAFF
d_call: TRBD1
j_call: TRBJ1-1
v_call: TRBV11-3
clone_size: -

cdr3_nt: TGTGCCAGCAGCCAAGATCCGGCGGGGACGCTCACTGAAGCTTTCTTT
cdr3_aa: CASSQDPAGTLTEAFF
d_call: -
j_call: TRBJ1-1
v_call: TRBV4-2
clone_size: -

cdr3_nt: TGTGCCAGCAGCTTGGGGCTAGCGAGTTACACAGATACGCAGTATTTT
cdr3_aa: CASSLGLASYTDTQYF
d_call: -
j_call: TRBJ2-3
v_call: TRBV5-4
clone_size: -

cdr3_nt: TGTGCCAGCAGCCTGTTAGAGACCCAGTACTTC
cdr3_aa: CASSLLETQYF
d_call: -
j_call: TRBJ2-5
v_call: TRBV5-6
clone_size: -

cdr3_nt: TGTGCCGTCGCAGGACAGGGGGCGGATGGTGGTTCCTACGAGCAGTACTTC
cdr3_aa: CAVAGQGADGGSYEQYF
d_call: TRBD1
j_call: TRBJ2-7
v_call: TRBV10-3
clone_size: -

cdr3_nt: TGTGCCAGCAGCGTGGAGAACCGATACGACGAGCAGTACTTC
cdr3_aa: CASSVENRYDEQYF
d_call: -
j_call: TRBJ2-7
v_call: TRBV9
clone_size: -

cdr3_nt: TGTGCCAGCAGCTTAATAGGACGACGGACAGAAGAGACCCAGTACTTC
cdr3_aa: CASSLIGRRTEETQYF
d_call: -
j_call: TRBJ2-5
v_call: TRBV7-3
clone_size: -

cdr3_nt: TGTGCCAGCAGCTTCGGCAGGTACAATGAGCAGTTCTTC
cdr3_aa: CASSFGRYNEQFF
d_call: -
j_call: TRBJ2-1
v_call: TRBV7-3
clone_size: -

cdr3_nt: TGCAGCGTTGTGTTACAGGGAGGGACTGAAGCTTTCTTT
cdr3_aa: CSVVLQGGTEAFF
d_call: -
j_call: TRBJ1-1
v_call: TRBV29-1
clone_size: once

cdr3_nt: TGTGCCAGCAGTTTAGCCGCAGGGGGTGAGCAGTTCTTC
cdr3_aa: CASSLAAGGEQFF
d_call: TRBD1
j_call: TRBJ2-1
v_call: TRBV27
clone_size: -

cdr3_nt: TGTGCCAGCAGTCAGAGGGGGCTTGGGAAAGCTTTCTTT
cdr3_aa: CASSQRGLGKAFF
d_call: TRBD1
j_call: TRBJ1-1
v_call: TRBV6-5
clone_size: few

cdr3_nt: TGTGCTAGTGGAACCTCGGGAGCATGGACCGGGGAGCTGTTTTTT
cdr3_aa: CASGTSGAWTGELFF
d_call: -
j_call: TRBJ2-2
v_call: TRBV12-5
clone_size: -

cdr3_nt: TGTGCCAGCAGCTTAGTTAGTGGGGGGACAGGGGTTAACACTGAAGCTTTCTTT
cdr3_aa: CASSLVSGGTGVNTEAFF
d_call: TRBD1
j_call: TRBJ1-1
v_call: TRBV7-2
clone_size: -

cdr3_nt: TGTGCCAGCAGCTTACAGGAACCGGGACATTCACTTAGGTTCTACGAGCAGTACTTC
cdr3_aa: CASSLQEPGHSLRFYEQYF
d_call: -
j_call: TRBJ2-7
v_call: TRBV7-3
clone_size: -

cdr3_nt: TGCAGCGTTGTGAGCGGGAGTATGGGAAACATTCAGTACTTC
cdr3_aa: CSVVSGSMGNIQYF
d_call: TRBD2
j_call: TRBJ2-4
v_call: TRBV29-1
clone_size: -

cdr3_nt: TGTGCCAGCAGCTGGGGAGTAGCGGGAATCACAGATACGCAGTATTTT
cdr3_aa: CASSWGVAGITDTQYF
d_call: TRBD2
j_call: TRBJ2-3
v_call: TRBV5-4
clone_size: -

cdr3_nt: TGCAGCGTCGGGACAGCCAACACCGGGGAGCTGTTTTTT
cdr3_aa: CSVGTANTGELFF
d_call: TRBD1
j_call: TRBJ2-2
v_call: TRBV29-1
clone_size: -

cdr3_nt: TGTGCCAGTCCAAACGGGACTAGTTTTAATGAGCAGTTCTTC
cdr3_aa: CASPNGTSFNEQFF
d_call: TRBD2
j_call: TRBJ2-1
v_call: TRBV7-9
clone_size: -

cdr3_nt: TGCACCAGCAGCCATCAGGAGCAGTTCTTC
cdr3_aa: CTSSHQEQFF
d_call: -
j_call: TRBJ2-1
v_call: TRBV1
clone_size: few

cdr3_nt: TGTGCCAGCAGCTTAAATCGGGGGAGGCATGCTTTCTTT
cdr3_aa: CASSLNRGRHAFF
d_call: -
j_call: TRBJ1-1
v_call: TRBV11-2
clone_size: once

cdr3_nt: TGTGCCAGCAGCTTTGGGGACAGGGGATCCTATGGCTACACCTTC
cdr3_aa: CASSFGDRGSYGYTF
d_call: TRBD1
j_call: TRBJ1-2
v_call: TRBV7-9
clone_size: -

cdr3_nt: TGTGCCAGCAGCTCATCCCTGAACACTGAAGCTTTCTTT
cdr3_aa: CASSSSLNTEAFF
d_call: -
j_call: TRBJ1-1
v_call: TRBV7-8
clone_size: -

cdr3_nt: TGTGCCAGCAGTGACGAACCCGGGAGATCCACCGGGGAGCTGTTTTTT
cdr3_aa: CASSDEPGRSTGELFF
d_call: -
j_call: TRBJ2-2
v_call: TRBV6-4
clone_size: -

cdr3_nt: TGTGCCAGCAGTTTAGGGGGGGCGATTCAGCCCCAGCATTTT
cdr3_aa: CASSLGGAIQPQHF
d_call: -
j_call: TRBJ1-5
v_call: TRBV28
clone_size: -